This T cell receptor (beta chain) comes out of a study of T cell repertoires in cytomegalovirus infection. Study details: Used in the study were CMV epitopes, some recently identified and HLA-C-restricted, others well-studied and HLA-B-restricted. Indications came from public TCR beta signatures; they pointed to CMV infection and to a matching HLA type. Study results and caveats: Within the response measured ex vivo, HLA-C-restricted CMV-specific TCR beta clonotypes were dominant.

This clonotype was detected ten times or more. The antigen is undetermined. TCRdb reanalysed the reads using MiXCR and keeps one entry per CDR3 protein. Seen here are approximately 990,000 distinct CDR3 sequences, 25% to 40% observed once, and the top ten hold roughly 13%. Germline CDR1 and CDR2: DFQATT and SNEGSKA (reference sequence). The CDR3 runs to 14 residues. V gave up 0 bases and J gave up 1 base, with 9 bases separating them. The sequence derives from a human donor in good health (CMV status not recorded). Some clones in this sample may be carry-over from other donors' samples. The chain joins TRBV20-1 to TRBJ1-1; the D is unclear. The input for sequencing was cultured CD8+ T cells from PBMCs, taken from culture after CMV antigen stimulation. CDR3 in DNA: TGCAGTGCTAGAGATCCGACCCCGAACACTGAAGCTTTCTTT. As protein: CSARDPTPNTEAFF.